This TCR beta chain was sequenced during a study of glioma-infiltrating T cells after dendritic cell vaccination (TCRdb year 2016). The study in broad terms: The cohort comprised approximately 15 glioblastoma patients from Phase I and II dendritic cell vaccination trials, 9 newly diagnosed and 6 with recurrent disease. Patients received autologous tumor lysate-pulsed dendritic cell vaccination between about 2002 and 2013. The vaccine was prepared from monocyte-derived dendritic cells that were cultured for roughly seven days with IL-4 and GM-CSF and then pulsed overnight with autologous tumor lysate. Each patient was given three intradermal dendritic cell vaccine injections, spaced two weeks apart, in the arm below the axilla. Deep sequencing of TCR beta CDR3 regions was used to quantify tumor-infiltrating lymphocyte content and compare tumor and blood repertoires in dendritic cell-vaccinated glioblastoma patients. Survival after dendritic cell vaccination was correlated with TCR sequencing metrics, including TIL content and tumor-blood repertoire overlap. What the research found in general, with its limitations: Longer time to progression and overall survival after dendritic cell vaccination were predicted by higher estimated pretreatment TIL content. The three-group TCR overlap response model was characterized as speculative, and prospective validation of the model was stated to be required. The cohort was small and heterogeneous, only a few patients had full blood and tumor sets, and even fewer had initial-recurrent tumor pairs. No direct relationship between TCR clonality and survival was found, suggesting a diverse polyclonal response may matter.

Using the immunoSEQ assay, TCRB CDR3 regions were amplified from 1.5 to 2 micrograms of genomic DNA, or from all available DNA when less than that was on hand. The multiplex PCR relied on 60 forward primers for TCR V beta segments and 13 reverse primers for J beta segments. Synthetic control templates were spiked into each sample at limiting dilution to estimate reads per starting template. Reads of 87 bp were generated by sequencing on the Illumina HiSeq System. Turning to the authors' computational methods: To remove PCR and sequencing errors, closely related sequences were merged with a nearest neighbor algorithm. TCR overlap was defined as the percentage of unique tumor TCR beta sequences that were also present in the same patient's peripheral blood. TCRdb limited this immuneACCESS table to in-frame rearrangements with V and J called. A share of clones is missing; checked studies link under half to unresolved V genes, and the rest is unexplained. V and J calls and clone size come straight from that table; D and trimming were deduced from the DNA. The sample table shows around 100,000 clones, and around four fifths are seen once. The top ten clones comprise 5.5% to 8% of the sample.

V lost 5 bases and J lost 0 bases, and the count of bases not matched to a germline gene is 10. In the germline V gene, CDR1 corresponds to SGHVS and CDR2 to FQNEAQ. Its CDR3 holds 17 amino acids, cysteine through phenylalanine. Only the CDR3 region is kept as DNA, spanning 51 bases read in frame from base 1. Regarding this clone: The target of this receptor is not known. Base quality data are lacking; no much larger clone is found one base away.

The time point tag for this specimen amounts to: after dendritic cell vaccination, including at tumor progression/relapse. Selection of patients required sufficient residual fresh-frozen tumor tissue and over two years of available survival data. Although molecular status otherwise differed among the glioblastoma patients, no patient had an isocitrate dehydrogenase mutation. PBMC were collected before vaccination, two weeks after the third vaccination, and at tumor progression when it occurred. The Qiagen DNeasy Blood extraction Kit was used for extraction of genomic DNA. The sequences come from blood, collected after dendritic cell vaccination. This chain joins TRBV7-8 to TRBJ2-4, with 7 bases in between that match TRBD1. This receptor was obtained from a human donor with glioblastoma. The nucleotides are TGTGCCAGCAGCGCTGCTGGACAGGTTGCAGCCAAAAACATTCAGTACTTC. It encodes CASSAAGQVAAKNIQYF.